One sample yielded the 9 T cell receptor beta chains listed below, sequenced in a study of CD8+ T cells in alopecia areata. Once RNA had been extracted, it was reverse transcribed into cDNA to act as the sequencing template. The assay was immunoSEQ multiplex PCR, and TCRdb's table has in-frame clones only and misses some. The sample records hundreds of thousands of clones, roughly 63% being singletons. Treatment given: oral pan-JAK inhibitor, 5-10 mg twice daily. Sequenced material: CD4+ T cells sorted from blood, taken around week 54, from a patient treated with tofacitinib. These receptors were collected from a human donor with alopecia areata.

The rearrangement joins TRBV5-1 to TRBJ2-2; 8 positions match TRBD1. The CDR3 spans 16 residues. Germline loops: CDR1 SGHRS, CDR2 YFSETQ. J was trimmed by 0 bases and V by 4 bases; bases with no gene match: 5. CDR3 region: CASSHRTGSNTGELFF. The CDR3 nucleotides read TGCGCCAGCAGCCACAGGACAGGGTCGAACACCGGGGAGCTGTTTTTT. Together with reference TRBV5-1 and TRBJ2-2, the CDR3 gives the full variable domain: KAGVTQTPRYLIKTRGQQVTLSCSPISGHRSVSWYQQTPGQGLQFLFEYFSETQRNKGNFPGRFSGRQFSNSRSEMNVSTLELGDSALYLCASSHRTGSNTGELFFGEGSRLTVL.

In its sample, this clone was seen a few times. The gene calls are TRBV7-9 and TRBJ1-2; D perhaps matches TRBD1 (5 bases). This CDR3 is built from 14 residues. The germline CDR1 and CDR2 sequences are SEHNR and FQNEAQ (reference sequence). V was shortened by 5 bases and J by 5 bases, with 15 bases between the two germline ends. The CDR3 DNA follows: TGTGCCAGCAGCCCTCAGGGCGTTGGTTATGGCTACACCTTC. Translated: CASSPQGVGYGYTF.

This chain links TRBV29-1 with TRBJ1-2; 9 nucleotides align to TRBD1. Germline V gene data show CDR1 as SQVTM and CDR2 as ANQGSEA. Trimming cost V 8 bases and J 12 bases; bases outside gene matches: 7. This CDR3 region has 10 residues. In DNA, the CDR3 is TGCAGCACAATGACAGGGGGAAACACCTTC. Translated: CSTMTGGNTF.

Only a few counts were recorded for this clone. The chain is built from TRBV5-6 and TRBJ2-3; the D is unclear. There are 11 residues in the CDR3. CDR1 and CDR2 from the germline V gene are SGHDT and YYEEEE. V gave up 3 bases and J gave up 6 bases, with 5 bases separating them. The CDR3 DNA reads TGTGCCAGCAGCTCCGTGGATACGCAGTATTTT. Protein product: CASSSVDTQYF. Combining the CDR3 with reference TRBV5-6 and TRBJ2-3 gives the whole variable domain DAGVTQSPTHLIKTRGQQVTLRCSPKSGHDTVSWYQQALGQGPQFIFQYYEEEERQRGNFPDRFSGHQFPNYSSELNVNALLLGDSALYLCASSSVDTQYFGPGTRLTVL.

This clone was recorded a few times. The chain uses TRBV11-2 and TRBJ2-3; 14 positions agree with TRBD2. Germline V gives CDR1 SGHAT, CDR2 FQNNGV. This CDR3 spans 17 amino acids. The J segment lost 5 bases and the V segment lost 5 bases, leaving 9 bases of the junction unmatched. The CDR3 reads CASSKTTGLAGVDTQYF. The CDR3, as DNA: TGTGCCAGCAGCAAAACCACGGGACTAGCGGGGGTAGATACGCAGTATTTT.

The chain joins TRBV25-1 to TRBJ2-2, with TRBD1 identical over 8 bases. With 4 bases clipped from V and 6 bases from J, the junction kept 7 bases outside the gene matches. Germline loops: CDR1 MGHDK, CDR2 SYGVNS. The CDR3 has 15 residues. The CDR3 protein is CASSGVQGVSGELFF. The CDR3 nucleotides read TGTGCCAGCAGTGGTGTACAGGGGGTTTCCGGGGAGCTGTTTTTT.

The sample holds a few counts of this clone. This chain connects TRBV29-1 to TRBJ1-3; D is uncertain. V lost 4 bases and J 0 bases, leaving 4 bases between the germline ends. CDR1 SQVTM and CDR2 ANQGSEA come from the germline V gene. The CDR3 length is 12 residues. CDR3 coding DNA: TGCAGCGTTGGTGGCTCTGGAAACACCATATATTTT. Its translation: CSVGGSGNTIYF.

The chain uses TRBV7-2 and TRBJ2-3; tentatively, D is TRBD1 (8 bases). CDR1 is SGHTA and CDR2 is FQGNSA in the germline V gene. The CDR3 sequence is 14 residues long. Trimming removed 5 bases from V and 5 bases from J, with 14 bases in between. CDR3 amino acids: CASSPNRGGDTQYF. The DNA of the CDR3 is TGTGCCAGCAGCCCCAACAGGGGGGGAGATACGCAGTATTTT.

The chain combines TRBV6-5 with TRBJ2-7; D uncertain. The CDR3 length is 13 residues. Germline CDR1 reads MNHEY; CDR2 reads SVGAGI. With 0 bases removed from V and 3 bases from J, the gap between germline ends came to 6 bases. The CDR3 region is CASSYSTGYEQYF. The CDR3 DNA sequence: TGTGCCAGCAGTTACTCGACGGGCTACGAGCAGTACTTC.